The following is a TCR beta chain sequence with its context. The antigen this receptor binds is unknown. Base qualities are not provided; no much larger clone lies one nucleotide away. The V and J ends are trimmed by 6 bases and 7 bases, leaving 19 bases between them. The germline V gene encodes CDR1 SQVTM and CDR2 ANQGSEA. The CDR3 numbers 14 residues from cysteine through phenylalanine. The entry retains the CDR3 DNA only, 42 bases that are in frame from base 1. The library was built by means of the immunoSEQ multiplex PCR assay. A mixture of 60 forward primers for TCR Vbeta segments and 13 reverse primers for TCR Jbeta segments was used in the multiplex PCR. A multiplex PCR assay on genomic DNA amplified the CDR3 region of rearranged TCR beta genes. Amplified TCR beta libraries were sequenced as 87-base-pair reads on the Illumina HiSeq System. The authors' analysis ran thus. A later analysis counted approximately 76 million unique TCR beta chains across the 650 to 700 repertoires, and 9.5 million to 11 million of these chains were shared by at least two donors. A nearest-neighbor algorithm error-corrected the raw reads and collapsed the reads into unique sequences, merging closely related sequences to remove PCR and sequencing errors. CDR3 sequences were aligned to IMGT reference sequences to assign V, D and J gene segments. For a sequence to be retained, a match of at least six nucleotides was required to both a V gene segment and a J gene segment. A rearrangement counted as productive if the CDR3 had no stop codons and remained in frame with V and J, and every other rearrangement counted as non-productive. CDR3 was defined according to IMGT convention as the region running from the second conserved V-encoded cysteine to the conserved J-encoded phenylalanine. The earlier analysis of about 640 of the donors excluded any sequence lacking an unambiguous match to a single V gene segment. An earlier analysis of a few hundred of the donors classified V segments as functional when productive rearrangements were above 56.7% and as segregating when the standard deviation between donors was above 5%. A statistical classification framework was built for diagnosing cytomegalovirus status from the catalog of TCR beta chain sequences. In a later analysis, V and J genes were assigned by comparing TCR nucleotide sequences against IMGT/GENE-DB human TR gene sequences. In a later analysis, CDR3 sequences and most-parsimonious VDJ recombination scenarios were assigned using the TCRdist pipeline. In a later analysis, every TCR beta chain was defined by the combination of its CDR3 amino acid sequence and its V-gene family, and reads without a unique V-gene family were dropped. A later analysis removed several hundred highly shared, low-generation-probability nucleotide sequences to deal with suspected cross-contamination and a sequencing artifact. A later analysis calculated a clonal expansion index for each public chain from normalized within-repertoire ranks of inferred template counts. In a later analysis, generation probabilities were computed using a VDJ recombination model fitted to out-of-frame rearrangements, and the results were checked against IGoR. In a later analysis, hypergeometric tests were used to score TCR-TCR, TCR-HLA and TCR-CMV co-occurrence, with a repertoire-size bias correction applied to TCR pairs. To estimate false discovery rates, a later analysis permuted the HLA or CMV assignments 20 times. In a later analysis, co-occurring TCRs were grouped using DBSCAN, and TCRdist sequence similarity was added for clustering within HLA-allele-positive subsets. Co-occurrence clustering excluded repertoires with fewer than 30,000 or more than 120,000 public chains, plus five with anomalous nucleotide sharing. The table comes from immuneACCESS by way of TCRdb, which keeps in-frame sequences with V and J called. Part of the clones is missing from these tables; in studies checked, under half for an unresolved V gene and the rest for unknown reasons. V and J calls and clone size are given by that table; D and trimming were obtained from the DNA. This sample gives around 180,000 clones in total; about three quarters of them show up just once. 0.85% to 1.4% of the sample is held by the ten biggest clonotypes.

These data are taken from a study of cytomegalovirus exposure and HLA in healthy donors (dated by TCRdb to between 2016 and 2019). Background on the whole study: According to an earlier analysis of 587 of the donors, some 180 million T cells yielded some 120 million unique TCR beta sequences and 276 Gb of sequence data. Donor age, sex, ethnicity and CMV serostatus were compiled alongside the repertoire data. Four or five DR-DQ haplotypes were treated as single units for association and clustering because of strong linkage in the cohort. Approximately 310 gigabases of sequencing data and some 85 million unique TCR sequences were included in an early release covering over 600 HLA-typed donors. The number of typed donors differed by locus: roughly 629-630 for A, B, C, DRB1 and DQB1; 500 to 550 for DQA1; approximately 600 for DPA1; and around 490 for DPB1. The study profiled the T cell repertoires of 550 to 700 subjects by immunosequencing and related them to cytomegalovirus serostatus. Rather than using new phenotypic data, the later analysis identified candidate immune exposures from TCR beta sequences and from how often those sequences occurred across donors. All discovery cohort repertoires had been generated using a single sequencing platform. The aim of the study was to test whether cataloging public T cell receptors could identify signatures of past pathogen exposure. Among roughly 370 genotyped donors of the cohort, an average of approximately 230,000 unique TCR beta nucleotide sequences were sequenced per donor, around a sixth of them non-productive. To study patterns of TCR occurrence, a later analysis re-analyzed previously published TCR beta repertoires from 650 to 750 donors and added high-resolution HLA genotyping. A separate validation cohort of 100 to 150 different subjects was used in addition to the roughly 700-subject first cohort. Class I and class II HLA loci were covered by the typing at four-digit resolution. Genome-wide SNP genotypes for about 65% of the roughly 700 donors were used in a later genetic analysis, which treated that subset as a discovery cohort. An earlier analysis of several hundred of the donors used high-throughput TCR beta sequencing to judge whether each TCR beta V gene segment behaved as functional or pseudogenic. Of the roughly 400 genotyped donors, 75% to 85% were placed in the genetic ancestry cluster associated with self-reported Caucasian donors. To predict cytomegalovirus infection status, the study combined high-throughput TCR immunosequencing, statistical association of individual TCRs with disease status, and machine learning. Overall results and qualifications from the work: A later analysis reported that several top co-occurrence clusters appeared linked to parvovirus B19, influenza, CMV and Epstein-Barr virus. Presence/absence analyses assumed roughly uniform sequencing depth across donors, an assumption that may not hold. Some IMGT-functional V segments, including TRBV6-2 and TRBV6-3, could not be told apart with the 87-base-pair reads, so those segments were excluded. Three of the identified cytomegalovirus-associated TCR beta chains were confirmed in vitro to be specific for cytomegalovirus antigens. While some public TCRs were present in many individuals, most TCR sequences turned up only very rarely across donors. According to the authors, the approach could potentially be generalized to other disease states and immunological phenotypes. When HLA alleles, especially DR and DQ, strongly co-occurred, TCR associations were difficult to assign to individual alleles. Correlated functional status among segregating V segments might be attributable to linkage disequilibrium, but an unknown experimental factor could not be ruled out. A group of highly shared sequence variants was considered likely to be a technical artifact of the sequencing pipeline. The only immune exposure information available for the cohort was CMV serostatus. This cohort had only TCR beta chains sequenced, and the lack of alpha or paired-chain data limited which features could be detected. In a later analysis, HLA-associated TCR beta chains showed more clonal expansion and lower generation probabilities than non-associated chains that were equally common. Compared with the 666-donor mean, donors in an Asian-associated ancestry cluster had fewer N-insertions in productive TCRs, according to a later genetic analysis. In a later analysis, the rate of TCR association differed among HLA loci, with DRB1 alleles having the most associated TCRs and HLA-C alleles having the fewest. HLA typing was unavailable for some donors at each locus, so association tests used only the typed subset. A further reported finding was that TCR beta sequences accurately predicted the HLA-A and HLA-B alleles for most subjects in the first cohort. At a false discovery rate of 0.05, a later analysis linked 16,000 or so TCR beta sequences to specific HLA alleles. A later analysis found that most CMV-associated TCR beta chains appeared HLA-restricted, with HLA associations seemingly driven largely by CMV exposure. The study gave a list of under 200 TCR beta chains associated with cytomegalovirus. Cytomegalovirus status was reported to be diagnosed by the classifier with high specificity and sensitivity in both the original and validation cohorts. Because counts were too low, approximately 15 rarely observed V segments, including chromosome 9 orphons, were excluded from the earlier analysis of fewer than 650 of the donors. In a later genetic analysis, a missense DCLRE1C variant was associated with V-gene and J-gene trimming of TCR beta chains, and the association was replicated in an independent cohort. Broadly in line with IMGT annotations, most TCR beta V segments showed up in productive rearrangements about 87% or about 30% of the time in an earlier analysis of 450 to 600 of the donors.

The cohort consisted of 666 healthy bone marrow donors. At the time of sampling, all cohort members were nominally healthy, though unrecorded immune exposures were likely present. The donor was CMV seronegative and was included in the group of a few hundred seronegative cohort members. Every donor gave a peripheral blood sample, and the peripheral blood mononuclear cells from that sample were used for TCR beta sequencing. Genomic DNA extraction from the blood cell samples was performed with the Qiagen DNeasy Blood Extraction Kit. This TCR derives from a middle-aged woman in good health and CMV-seronegative. The sample taken for sequencing was PBMCs. Recombination connected TRBV29-1 to TRBJ2-1; D gene: possibly TRBD2, on 6 matching bases. The CDR3 region reads CSVGTGLTNNEQFF. The sequence in DNA is TGCAGCGTCGGGACGGGACTGACAAATAATGAGCAGTTCTTC.